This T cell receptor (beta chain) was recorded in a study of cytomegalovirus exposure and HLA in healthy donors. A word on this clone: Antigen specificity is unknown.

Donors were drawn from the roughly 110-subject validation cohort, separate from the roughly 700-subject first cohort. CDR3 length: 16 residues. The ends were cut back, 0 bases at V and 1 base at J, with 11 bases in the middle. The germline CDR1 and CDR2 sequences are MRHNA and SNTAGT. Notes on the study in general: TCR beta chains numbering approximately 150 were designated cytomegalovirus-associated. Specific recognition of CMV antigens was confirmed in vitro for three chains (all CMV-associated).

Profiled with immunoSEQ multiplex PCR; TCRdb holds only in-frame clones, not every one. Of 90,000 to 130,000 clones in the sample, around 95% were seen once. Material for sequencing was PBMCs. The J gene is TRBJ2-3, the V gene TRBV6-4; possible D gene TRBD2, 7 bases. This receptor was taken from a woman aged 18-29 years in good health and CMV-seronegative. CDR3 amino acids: CASSDSRGGGTDTQYF. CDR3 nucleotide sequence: TGTGCCAGCAGTGACTCTAGAGGGGGGGGCACAGATACGCAGTATTTT.